This TCR beta chain was profiled in a study of PD-L1 blockade in urothelial cancer. Study-level background: In terms of prior chemotherapy, patients had received 0 to 3 regimens.

Study observations and caveats: Pretreatment clonality of the blood TCR repertoire below the median was predictive of superior survival.

With regard to this clone: Its antigen remains unknown.

The sample's time point: pretreatment peripheral blood. Germline CDR1 SGHTA, CDR2 FQGTGA. The CDR3 consists of 13 residues. The V gene end was trimmed by 4 bases and the J gene end by 4 bases; junction bases not matched to a gene: 0. Every PCR got spiked synthetic TCR analog templates. Repertoires were generated with immunoSEQ multiplex PCR, while TCRdb's copy carries only in-frame clones and drops some. In the table there are about 80,000 clones, around 85% of which are singletons. This sequence originates from a man in his forties or fifties with urothelial cancer. Sequencing used PBMCs, obtained around atezolizumab (anti-PD-L1) treatment. The chain uses TRBV7-3 and TRBJ1-1; 10 bases are a match to TRBD1. As DNA, the CDR3 is TGTGCCAGCAGCTGGGACAGGGGCACTGAAGCTTTCTTT. Amino acid sequence: CASSWDRGTEAFF.